A selection of T cell receptor beta chains follows, all from one sample in a study of shared clonotypes between healthy human individuals. Sequencing used immunoSEQ multiplex PCR; TCRdb keeps in-frame clones, though not all of them. The table has approximately 2.1 million clones, over 90% seen once. The sample comprised naive CD4+ T cells from PBMCs. The receptors derive from a man aged 18 to 35 in good health. Some clones in this sample may be carry-over from other donors' samples. CDR3s include the opening cysteine and the closing phenylalanine or tryptophan. The order of the fields is J gene, D gene, V gene, clone size, CDR3 protein, CDR3 DNA. D genes are given only for firm matches. For some rows the clone size is stated as once, few or many, or as a class when expanded; others skip it.

>TRBJ2-3|-|TRBV29-1|-
CSVEPTGRDTQYF
TGCAGCGTTGAACCCACAGGGAGAGATACGCAGTATTTT
>TRBJ2-1|TRBD2|TRBV5-8|-
CASSLRGGGYNEQFF
TGTGCCAGCAGCCTGAGAGGCGGGGGCTACAATGAGCAGTTCTTC
>TRBJ1-4|TRBD1|TRBV7-9|-
CASSLGQGAGKLFF
TGTGCCAGCAGCTTAGGGCAGGGGGCAGGAAAACTGTTTTTT
>TRBJ2-5|-|TRBV28|-
CASVTGGASETQYF
TGTGCCAGCGTAACAGGGGGGGCATCTGAGACCCAGTACTTC
>TRBJ2-2|-|TRBV5-8|few
CASSLYRSTVTGELFF
TGTGCCAGCAGCTTGTATCGCAGTACGGTCACCGGGGAGCTGTTTTTT
>TRBJ2-3|-|TRBV27|-
CASTPRPGTDTQYF
TGTGCCAGCACCCCCCGGCCCGGCACAGATACGCAGTATTTT
>TRBJ1-1|-|TRBV6-6|-
CASSYSSGRNTEAFF
TGTGCCAGCAGTTACTCATCGGGACGGAACACTGAAGCTTTCTTT
>TRBJ2-7|-|TRBV11-2|-
CASSLVGFPYEQYF
TGTGCCAGCAGCTTAGTAGGGTTCCCCTACGAGCAGTACTTC
>TRBJ2-3|-|TRBV7-9|-
CASSSTDQGGDTQYF
TGTGCCAGCAGCTCAACTGACCAGGGTGGGGATACGCAGTATTTT
>TRBJ1-2|-|TRBV28|-
CASGGALNYGYTF
TGTGCCAGCGGGGGGGCGCTAAACTATGGCTACACCTTC
>TRBJ1-3|-|TRBV28|-
CASSLFTRRSGNTIYF
TGTGCCAGCAGTTTATTCACCCGGAGGTCTGGAAACACCATATATTTT
>TRBJ1-3|-|TRBV2|-
CASSLEGNTIYF
TGTGCCAGCAGTTTGGAAGGAAACACCATATATTTT
>TRBJ1-1|-|TRBV6-5|-
CASSTTQGTEAFF
TGTGCCAGCAGTACCACGCAGGGGACTGAAGCTTTCTTT
>TRBJ2-1|TRBD1|TRBV10-3|-
CAISGPAGGAYNEQFF
TGTGCCATCAGTGGCCCCGCAGGGGGCGCTTACAATGAGCAGTTCTTC
>TRBJ1-1|-|TRBV14|-
CASSLRGPRRNTEAFF
TGTGCCAGCAGCCTTAGAGGACCACGGAGGAACACTGAAGCTTTCTTT
>TRBJ2-1|-|TRBV28|-
CASSSPSGSGGNEQFF
TGTGCCAGCAGTTCCCCCTCCGGGAGCGGAGGCAATGAGCAGTTCTTC
>TRBJ1-3|-|TRBV6-5|-
CASSSTSGNTIYF
TGTGCCAGCAGTTCAACCTCTGGAAACACCATATATTTT
>TRBJ1-1|-|TRBV6-5|few
CASTQRGYTEAFF
TGTGCCAGCACCCAACGGGGGTACACTGAAGCTTTCTTT
>TRBJ2-7|TRBD1|TRBV28|-
CASSLWTGGTLYEQYF
TGTGCCAGCAGTTTATGGACAGGGGGGACATTATACGAGCAGTACTTC
>TRBJ2-7|TRBD2|TRBV18|-
CASSPPGLGYEQYF
TGTGCCAGCTCACCCCCGGGACTAGGCTACGAGCAGTACTTC
>TRBJ2-7|-|TRBV6-1|-
CASSEVKGGLSYEQYF
TGTGCCAGTAGTGAAGTTAAAGGAGGACTCTCCTACGAGCAGTACTTC
>TRBJ2-7|-|TRBV4-3|once
CASSQFSSWLGAYEQYF
TGCGCCAGCAGCCAATTCTCTTCCTGGCTCGGGGCCTACGAGCAGTACTTC
>TRBJ1-2|-|TRBV18|-
CASSPPFNYGYTF
TGTGCCAGCTCCCCCCCGTTTAACTATGGCTACACCTTC
>TRBJ2-7|-|TRBV4-2|-
CASSQVRQKPYEQYF
TGTGCCAGCAGCCAAGTCCGACAGAAGCCCTACGAGCAGTACTTC
>TRBJ1-4|-|TRBV19|-
CASTDRPFANEKLFF
TGTGCCAGTACTGACAGGCCCTTCGCTAATGAAAAACTGTTTTTT
>TRBJ1-5|-|TRBV15|-
CATSRVSGQPQHF
TGTGCCACCAGCAGAGTCAGTGGCCAGCCCCAGCATTTT
>TRBJ2-1|-|TRBV14|-
CASSQPGRDEQFF
TGTGCCAGCAGCCAACCTGGCAGGGATGAGCAGTTCTTC
>TRBJ2-7|-|TRBV5-1|-
CASSHGSANYEQYF
TGCGCCAGCAGCCACGGGTCAGCAAACTACGAGCAGTACTTC
>TRBJ2-3|-|TRBV5-1|-
CASSLLARERDTQYF
TGCGCCAGCAGCTTACTAGCCCGGGAGCGGGATACGCAGTATTTT
>TRBJ2-2|-|TRBV10-3|-
CAISDPRARENTGELFF
TGTGCCATCAGTGACCCCCGCGCCAGGGAGAACACCGGGGAGCTGTTTTTT
>TRBJ1-5|-|TRBV5-5|-
CASSLISAGPNQPQHF
TGTGCCAGCAGCTTGATAAGCGCCGGGCCGAATCAGCCCCAGCATTTT
>TRBJ2-2|-|TRBV28|-
CAISTGTANTGELFF
TGTGCCATTTCGACCGGGACCGCGAACACCGGGGAGCTGTTTTTT
>TRBJ2-3|-|TRBV5-4|-
CASSLVYANTQYF
TGTGCCAGCAGCTTGGTCTACGCCAATACGCAGTATTTT
>TRBJ2-3|-|TRBV5-1|-
CASSTGSTDTQYF
TGCGCCAGCAGCACCGGTTCCACAGATACGCAGTATTTT
>TRBJ2-4|TRBD1|TRBV4-3|-
CASSQDRTGVQLAKNIQYF
TGCGCCAGCAGCCAAGATCGGACAGGGGTACAATTAGCCAAAAACATTCAGTACTTC
>TRBJ1-3|-|TRBV19|-
CASSVYPGHFSGNTIYF
TGTGCCAGTAGTGTGTACCCCGGACACTTCTCTGGAAACACCATATATTTT
>TRBJ2-1|TRBD2|TRBV5-1|-
CASSNIGGNEQFF
TGCGCCAGCAGCAACATCGGGGGGAATGAGCAGTTCTTC
>TRBJ2-5|TRBD1|TRBV6-5|-
CASSPRQGGETQYF
TGTGCCAGCAGTCCTCGACAGGGGGGGGAGACCCAGTACTTC
>TRBJ1-2|-|TRBV28|-
CASRLDSSLRGYTF
TGTGCCAGCAGACTGGACAGCTCACTAAGGGGCTACACCTTC
>TRBJ1-2|-|TRBV28|-
CASLGTNYGYTF
TGTGCCAGCCTTGGGACTAACTATGGCTACACCTTC